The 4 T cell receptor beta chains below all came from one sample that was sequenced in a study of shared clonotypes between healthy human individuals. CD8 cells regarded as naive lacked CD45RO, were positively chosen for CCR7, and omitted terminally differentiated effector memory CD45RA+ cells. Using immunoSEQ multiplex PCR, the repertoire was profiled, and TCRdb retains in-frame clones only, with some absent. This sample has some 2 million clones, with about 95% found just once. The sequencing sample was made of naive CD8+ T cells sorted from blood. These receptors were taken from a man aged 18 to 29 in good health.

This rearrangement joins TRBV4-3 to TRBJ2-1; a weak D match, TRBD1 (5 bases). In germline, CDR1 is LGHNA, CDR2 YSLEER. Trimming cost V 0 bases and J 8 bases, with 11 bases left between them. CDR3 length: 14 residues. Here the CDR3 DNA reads TGCGCCAGCAGCCAAGACTTGGACATAGATGAGCAGTTCTTC. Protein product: CASSQDLDIDEQFF.

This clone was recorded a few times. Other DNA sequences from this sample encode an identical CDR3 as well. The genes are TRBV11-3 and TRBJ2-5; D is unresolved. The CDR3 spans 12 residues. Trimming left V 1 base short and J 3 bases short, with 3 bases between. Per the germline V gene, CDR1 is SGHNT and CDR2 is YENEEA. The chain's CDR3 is CASSLGEETQYF. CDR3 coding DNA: TGTGCCAGCAGCTTAGGGGAAGAGACCCAGTACTTC.

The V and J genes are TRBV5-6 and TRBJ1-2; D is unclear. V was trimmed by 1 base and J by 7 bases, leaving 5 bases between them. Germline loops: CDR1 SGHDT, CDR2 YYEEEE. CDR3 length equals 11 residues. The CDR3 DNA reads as TGTGCCAGCAGCTTGAACCTTGGCTACACCTTC. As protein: CASSLNLGYTF.

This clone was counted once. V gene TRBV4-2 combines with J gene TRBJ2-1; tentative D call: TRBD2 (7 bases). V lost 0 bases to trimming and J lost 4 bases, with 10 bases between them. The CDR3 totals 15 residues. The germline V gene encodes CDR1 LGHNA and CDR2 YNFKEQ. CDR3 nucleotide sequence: TGTGCCAGCAGCCAAGAAGGGGGACTATACAATGAGCAGTTCTTC. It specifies CASSQEGGLYNEQFF.